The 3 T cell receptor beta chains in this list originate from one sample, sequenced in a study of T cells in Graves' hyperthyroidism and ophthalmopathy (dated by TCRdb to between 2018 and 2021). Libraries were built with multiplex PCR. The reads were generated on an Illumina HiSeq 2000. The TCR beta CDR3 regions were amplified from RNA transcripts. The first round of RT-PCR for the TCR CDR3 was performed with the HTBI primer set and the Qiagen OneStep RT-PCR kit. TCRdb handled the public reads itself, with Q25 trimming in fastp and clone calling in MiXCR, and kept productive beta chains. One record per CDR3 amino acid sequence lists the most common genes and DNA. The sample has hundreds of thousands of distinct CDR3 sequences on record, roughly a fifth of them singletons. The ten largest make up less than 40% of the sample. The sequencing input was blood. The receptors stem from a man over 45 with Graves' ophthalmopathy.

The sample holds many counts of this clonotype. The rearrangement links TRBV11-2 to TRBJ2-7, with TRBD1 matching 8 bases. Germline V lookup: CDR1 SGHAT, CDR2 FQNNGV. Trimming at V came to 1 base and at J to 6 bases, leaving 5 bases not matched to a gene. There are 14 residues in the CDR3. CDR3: CASSLGRGLGEQYF. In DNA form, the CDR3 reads TGTGCCAGCAGCTTAGGCAGGGGGCTGGGCGAGCAGTACTTC. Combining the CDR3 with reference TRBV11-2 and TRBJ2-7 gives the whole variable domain EAGVAQSPRYKIIEKRQSVAFWCNPISGHATLYWYQQILGQGPKLLIQFQNNGVVDDSQLPKDRFSAERLKGVDSTLKIQPAKLEDSAVYLCASSLGRGLGEQYFGPGTRLTVT.

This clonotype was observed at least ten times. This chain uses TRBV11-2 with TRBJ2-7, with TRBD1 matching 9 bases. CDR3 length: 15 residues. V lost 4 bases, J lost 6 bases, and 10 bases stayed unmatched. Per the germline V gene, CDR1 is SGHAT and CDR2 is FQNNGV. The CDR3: CASSSPLETGGEQYF. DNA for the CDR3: TGTGCCAGCAGCTCCCCCTTGGAGACAGGGGGCGAGCAGTACTTC.

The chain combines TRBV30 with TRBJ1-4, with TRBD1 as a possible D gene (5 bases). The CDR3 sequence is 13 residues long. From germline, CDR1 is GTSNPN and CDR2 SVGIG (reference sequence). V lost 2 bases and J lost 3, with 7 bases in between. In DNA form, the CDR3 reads TGTGCCTGGAGTAGCAGGGCTAATGAAAAACTGTTTTTT. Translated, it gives CAWSSRANEKLFF.